The 14 T cell receptor beta chains presented below share a single source sample, sequenced in a study of T-cell reconstitution after alpha-beta-depleted transplantation in children (dated by TCRdb to the mid-2010s). Libraries were prepared through PCR. TCRdb records Illumina HiSeq 2500 as the sequencer. To normalize quantification of the TCRbeta repertoire, the TCR libraries were built with molecular barcoding that relied on unique molecular identifiers. TCRdb reanalyzed the raw reads on its own, using fastp at Q25 for trimming and MiXCR for clone calling, and kept in-frame beta chains. Rows are combined by CDR3 protein, so each entry shows the most common genes and DNA. Counted in this sample were a few hundred thousand distinct CDR3 sequences; approximately 10% of them appeared once. The ten biggest clones cover roughly 2.5% of the sample. This specimen was PBMCs from the stem cell graft donor, taken from the stem cell graft. Receptors were obtained from a human donor who donated a stem cell graft to a child with acute lymphoblastic leukemia.

The rearrangement joins TRBV3-1 to TRBJ2-1; either TRBD1 or TRBD2 may fit D (7 bases each). The V gene's germline CDR1 is LGHDT and CDR2 YNNKEL (reference sequence). CDR3 length: 16 amino acids. V was pared by 5 bases and J by 6 bases, with 20 bases between. CDR3 amino acids: CASSSTGLSGINEQFF. The CDR3 coding sequence is TGTGCCAGCAGCTCGACAGGGTTGAGCGGGATCAATGAGCAGTTCTTC.

In its sample, this clonotype was seen a few times. J is TRBJ2-4 and V is TRBV20-1, with 9 bases aligning to TRBD2. The germline gives CDR1 DFQATT, CDR2 SNEGSKA (reference sequence). The CDR3 is made up of 17 amino acids. DNA of the CDR3: TGCAGCGCAACCTCGACTAGCGGTAAACTAGCCAAAAACATTCAGTACTTC. Encoded protein: CSATSTSGKLAKNIQYF.

The J gene is TRBJ2-1, the V gene TRBV9, with D possibly called TRBD1 or TRBD2 (5 bases each). There are 13 residues in the CDR3. Germline V gene lookup returns CDR1 SGDLS and CDR2 YYNGEE. Between the trimmed V and J ends, which lost 4 bases and 6 bases, there was a span of 11 bases. CDR3 bases: TGTGCCAGCAGCCGGGGCGCCCTCAATGAGCAGTTCTTC. This codes for CASSRGALNEQFF. Variable domain in full (rest from reference TRBV9 and TRBJ2-1): DSGVTQTPKHLITATGQRVTLRCSPRSGDLSVYWYQQSLDQGLQFLIQYYNGEERAKGNILERFSAQQFPDLHSELNLSSLELGDSALYFCASSRGALNEQFFGPGTRLTVL.

This clonotype was counted only a few times. The rearrangement links TRBV20-1 to TRBJ2-7; TRBD1 agrees at 8 bases. Germline loops: CDR1 DFQATT, CDR2 SNEGSKA (reference sequence). This CDR3 has 12 residues. V lost 6 bases, J lost 3 bases, and 4 bases stayed unmatched. In DNA, the CDR3 is TGCAGTGCGAGGACAGGGATCTACGAGCAGTACTTC. Its protein product is CSARTGIYEQYF.

This chain connects TRBV20-1 to TRBJ1-4, with a possible D match to TRBD1 (5 bases). Germline values: CDR1 DFQATT, CDR2 SNEGSKA (reference sequence). The CDR3 totals 15 residues. The germline V and J ends were trimmed by 8 bases and 4 bases, with 20 bases remaining between them. The DNA of the CDR3 is TGCAGTACCTTAGACTCGGGGGTGATTAATGAAAAACTGTTTTTT. This encodes CSTLDSGVINEKLFF.

Concerning this clonotype itself: Germline is not matched at one junction end, which may reflect a read error. The genes are TRBV28 and TRBJ2-4, with D perhaps given as TRBD1 or TRBD2 (6 bases each). The CDR3 covers 18 residues. Germline V CDR1 and CDR2: MDHEN, SYDVKM. CDR3 amino acids: CASRLRFWGVGDKTIQYF. Here the CDR3 DNA reads TGTGCCAGCAGATTACGATTTTGGGGGGTTGGGGACAAAACCATTCAGTACTTC.

The chain has TRBV29-1 and TRBJ2-7; D gene uncertain. The CDR3 contains 13 residues. V lost 4 bases and J lost 0, with 10 bases in between. Germline loops: CDR1 SQVTM, CDR2 ANQGSEA. CDR3 sequence (DNA): TGCAGCGTTGGCTCCACTGTCTCCTACGAGCAGTACTTC. Translation: CSVGSTVSYEQYF.

Here the CDR3 reads CASSPRQGAAGANVLTF. CDR3 coding DNA: TGTGCCAGCAGTCCTCGACAGGGGGCGGCAGGGGCCAACGTCCTGACTTTC. The chain employs TRBV2 and TRBJ2-6, with 10 bases that match TRBD1. The CDR3 contains 17 residues. V was clipped by 5 bases and J by 4 bases; unmatched bases: 8. CDR1 SNHLY and CDR2 FYNNEI come from the germline V gene.

This clonotype was seen a handful of times. The rearrangement joins TRBV12-3 or TRBV12-4 to TRBJ2-1; 7 bases match TRBD2. The CDR3 sequence is 14 residues long. Trimming removed 6 bases from V and 15 bases from J; junction bases left unmatched: 17. CDR3: CASSASGVPPGRFF. The CDR3 DNA sequence: TGTGCCAGCAGCGCTAGCGGAGTCCCCCCGGGGCGGTTCTTC.

This clonotype was observed a few times. J is TRBJ1-5 and V is TRBV15; 9 nucleotides agree with TRBD1. CDR3 length equals 18 residues. J gave up 4 bases and V 3 bases, and 13 bases lay outside the gene matches. Germline V CDR1 and CDR2: LNHNV, YYDKDF (reference sequence). CDR3 nucleotides: TGTGCCACCAGCAGCGTCTCACTGGGACAGGGTTTTAATCAGCCCCAGCATTTT. This sequence encodes CATSSVSLGQGFNQPQHF.

This clonotype was seen a handful of times. This chain joins TRBV27 and TRBJ2-7, with 9 positions matching TRBD2. The CDR3 length is 17 residues. Germline CDR1 reads MNHEY; CDR2 reads SMNVEV (reference sequence). The V segment lost 0 bases and the J segment 3 bases; nucleotides outside the gene matches: 9. DNA for the CDR3: TGTGCCAGCAGTTTATCGGGCGGGAGGGCCTTGGGCTACGAGCAGTACTTC. As protein: CASSLSGGRALGYEQYF.

This clonotype was counted ten times or more. This sequence joins TRBV6-1 and TRBJ1-5; the match to TRBD1 covers 9 bases. This CDR3 has 14 residues. Germline-derived CDR1 and CDR2 are MNHNS and SASEGT. The J segment lost 6 bases and the V segment lost 4 bases, leaving 4 bases of the junction unmatched. The CDR3 loop reads CASSGDRVGQPQHF. For the CDR3, the DNA is TGTGCCAGCAGTGGGGACAGGGTGGGTCAGCCCCAGCATTTT.

This chain connects TRBV12-3 or TRBV12-4 to TRBJ2-1; a possible D gene is TRBD2 (6 bases). Trimming removed 7 bases from V and 3 bases from J, with 13 bases in between. The CDR3 contains 14 residues. As DNA, the CDR3 is TGTGCCAGCACCCCGACTAGGATCTACAATGAGCAGTTCTTC. Its protein product is CASTPTRIYNEQFF.

The chain couples TRBV7-9 to TRBJ1-1; D gene uncertain. The CDR3 has 15 amino acids. Germline assignment: CDR1 SEHNR and CDR2 FQNEAQ (reference sequence). Between the trimmed V and J ends, which lost 4 bases and 0 bases, there was a span of 12 bases. The CDR3 DNA reads as TGTGCCAGCAGCTCCTCCGTGGGGATGAACACTGAAGCTTTCTTT. Translated: CASSSSVGMNTEAFF.